These T cell receptor beta chains were read from a single sample in a study of T cell responses to AZD1222 COVID-19 vaccine. Assay: immunoSEQ multiplex PCR; the TCRdb copy retains only in-frame clones and omits some. The sample includes around 220,000 clones, about 94% seen only once; the top ten take around 1.7%. Sample: peripheral blood, taken 28 days after the second dose of the MenACWY control vaccine. All receptors derive from an adult who received the MenACWY meningococcal vaccine as a control. The CDR3 runs from the conserved cysteine through the conserved F or W. Each record gives: CDR3 length, clone size, D gene, J gene, V gene, CDR3 protein, CDR3 DNA. The D gene is left open where the match is weak. Only part of the rows carry a size: once, few, many, or a class if the clone is expanded.

12 | - | - | TRBJ1-2 | TRBV7-8 | CASSTGDYGYTF | TGTGCCAGCAGCACTGGGGACTATGGCTACACCTTC
16 | - | TRBD1 | TRBJ2-5 | TRBV28 | CASSLGGQGARETQYF | TGTGCCAGCAGTTTAGGAGGACAGGGGGCTCGGGAGACCCAGTACTTC
14 | - | TRBD2 | TRBJ2-7 | TRBV11-2 | CASRDERGAHEQYF | TGTGCCAGCAGAGACGAGCGGGGGGCCCACGAGCAGTACTTC
12 | - | - | TRBJ1-1 | TRBV30 | CAWSGGNTEAFF | TGTGCCTGGAGTGGGGGGAACACTGAAGCTTTCTTT
14 | - | - | TRBJ1-2 | TRBV5-1 | CASSNYEGIYGYTF | TGCGCCAGCAGTAACTATGAGGGGATCTATGGCTACACCTTC
14 | - | - | TRBJ1-5 | TRBV3-1/TRBV3-2 | CASSPSGGHQPQHF | TGTGCCAGCAGCCCCTCCGGGGGCCATCAGCCCCAGCATTTT
20 | - | TRBD2 | TRBJ2-7 | TRBV7-8 | CASSLRDLTSGDTEGYEQYF | TGTGCCAGCAGCTTACGTGACCTGACTAGCGGGGATACTGAGGGCTACGAGCAGTACTTC
12 | - | - | TRBJ1-5 | TRBV4-2 | CASSQGNQPQHF | TGTGCCAGCAGCCAGGGCAATCAGCCCCAGCATTTT
13 | - | - | TRBJ1-1 | TRBV27 | CASSPSRDFGAFF | TGTGCCAGCAGCCCCTCCCGGGATTTCGGAGCTTTCTTT
15 | - | - | TRBJ2-7 | TRBV7-2 | CASSLEWDTYYEQYF | TGTGCCAGCAGCTTAGAATGGGACACCTACTACGAGCAGTACTTC
12 | - | TRBD1 | TRBJ2-1 | TRBV19 | CASGQGAHEQFF | TGTGCCAGTGGACAGGGGGCCCATGAGCAGTTCTTC
13 | - | - | TRBJ1-5 | TRBV6-5 | CASTIDGNQPQHF | TGTGCCAGCACTATTGACGGCAATCAGCCCCAGCATTTT
14 | - | - | TRBJ2-1 | TRBV9 | CASNVGGTDNEQFF | TGTGCCAGCAACGTTGGGGGTACTGACAATGAGCAGTTCTTC
13 | - | - | TRBJ1-2 | TRBV30 | CAWRRGPGYGYTF | TGTGCCTGGAGAAGAGGTCCGGGCTATGGCTACACCTTC
16 | - | TRBD1 | TRBJ2-1 | TRBV7-8 | CASSLVRGPSYNEQFF | TGTGCCAGCAGCTTAGTCAGGGGGCCTTCCTACAATGAGCAGTTCTTC
15 | - | - | TRBJ1-3 | TRBV6-5 | CASKEESDSGNTIYF | TGTGCCAGCAAGGAGGAATCAGACTCTGGAAACACCATATATTTT
14 | - | TRBD2 | TRBJ2-2 | TRBV29-1 | CSVVTSGGPGELFF | TGCAGCGTCGTAACTAGCGGGGGGCCCGGGGAGCTGTTTTTT
12 | - | TRBD2 | TRBJ2-7 | TRBV6-5 | CASIGGSREQYF | TGTGCCAGCATCGGCGGGAGTCGGGAGCAGTACTTC
15 | - | - | TRBJ1-6 | TRBV7-2 | CASSLAQIPNSPLHF | TGTGCCAGCAGCTTAGCCCAGATACCTAATTCACCCCTCCACTTT
16 | - | TRBD2 | TRBJ2-7 | TRBV28 | CASKTAELAGTLEQYF | TGTGCCAGCAAAACCGCAGAACTAGCGGGGACGTTGGAGCAGTACTTC
12 | - | TRBD2 | TRBJ2-7 | TRBV5-4 | CASSPGGYEQYF | TGTGCCAGCAGCCCCGGGGGGTACGAGCAGTACTTC
14 | - | TRBD1 | TRBJ2-3 | TRBV3-1/TRBV3-2 | CASSQGQGGDTQYF | TGTGCCAGCAGCCAGGGACAGGGGGGAGATACGCAGTATTTT
14 | - | - | TRBJ1-3 | TRBV6-2/TRBV6-3 | CASSYGTAGNTIYF | TGTGCCAGCAGTTACGGGACGGCCGGAAACACCATATATTTT
13 | - | - | TRBJ1-2 | TRBV11-2 | CASSLNAGEGYTF | TGTGCCAGCAGCTTAAATGCAGGTGAAGGCTACACCTTC
13 | - | - | TRBJ1-5 | TRBV4-3 | CASSPNGGQPQHF | TGCGCCAGCAGTCCTAATGGGGGACAGCCCCAGCATTTT
16 | - | TRBD2 | TRBJ2-1 | TRBV7-2 | CASSSNLAGGFYEQFF | TGTGCCAGCAGCTCAAATCTAGCGGGGGGTTTCTATGAGCAGTTCTTC
15 | - | TRBD2 | TRBJ2-5 | TRBV3-1/TRBV3-2 | CASSQDLAGEETQYF | TGTGCCAGCAGCCAAGACCTAGCGGGAGAAGAGACCCAGTACTTC
16 | - | - | TRBJ2-7 | TRBV28 | CASSFPRQATTYEQYF | TGTGCCAGCAGTTTTCCGAGACAGGCAACTACCTACGAGCAGTACTTC
12 | - | - | TRBJ1-5 | TRBV4-1 | CASSQGDQPQHF | TGCGCCAGCAGCCAAGGAGATCAGCCCCAGCATTTT
15 | - | - | TRBJ2-5 | TRBV19 | CASSIWAKDRETQYF | TGTGCCAGTAGTATATGGGCCAAAGACCGAGAGACCCAGTACTTC
14 | - | - | TRBJ2-2 | TRBV21-1 | CASSKDYGTGELFF | TGTGCCAGCAGCAAAGACTACGGCACCGGGGAGCTGTTTTTT
15 | - | TRBD2 | TRBJ2-5 | TRBV5-1 | CASSLGLADIATQYF | TGCGCCAGCAGCTTGGGACTAGCGGACATCGCGACCCAGTACTTC
13 | - | - | TRBJ2-7 | TRBV28 | CASSTPGTYEQYF | TGTGCCAGCAGTACCCCAGGGACCTACGAGCAGTACTTC
15 | - | TRBD1 | TRBJ2-1 | TRBV6-5 | CASRSGQGGGNEQFF | TGTGCCAGCAGGAGCGGACAGGGGGGGGGCAATGAGCAGTTCTTC
14 | - | - | TRBJ2-3 | TRBV14 | CASSQAGLGDTQYF | TGTGCCAGCAGCCAAGCGGGGCTGGGGGATACGCAGTATTTT
16 | - | TRBD2 | TRBJ2-2 | TRBV5-4 | CASSLGLAGYTGELFF | TGTGCCAGCAGCTTGGGACTAGCGGGGTACACCGGGGAGCTGTTTTTT
12 | - | - | TRBJ1-1 | TRBV6-5 | CASKLGITEAFF | TGTGCCAGCAAGTTGGGTATCACTGAAGCTTTCTTT
20 | - | TRBD2 | TRBJ2-3 | TRBV28 | CATTNWSGTSGRARADTQYF | TGTGCCACCACAAATTGGTCCGGGACTAGCGGGAGGGCCCGCGCAGATACGCAGTATTTT
12 | - | - | TRBJ2-1 | TRBV3-1/TRBV3-2 | CASTSIGDEQFF | TGTGCCAGCACTAGTATCGGGGATGAGCAGTTCTTC
14 | - | - | TRBJ2-1 | TRBV28 | CASSPDSSYNEQFF | TGTGCCAGCAGCCCGGACAGCTCCTACAATGAGCAGTTCTTC
16 | - | TRBD1 | TRBJ2-2 | TRBV20-1 | CSASQSTGGGTGELFF | TGCAGTGCTAGTCAATCTACAGGGGGAGGCACCGGGGAGCTGTTTTTT
12 | - | - | TRBJ1-2 | TRBV30 | CAWRQADYGYTF | TGTGCCTGGAGGCAGGCGGACTATGGCTACACCTTC
12 | once | - | TRBJ1-5 | TRBV28 | CASSSGGQPQHF | TGTGCCAGCAGTAGCGGCGGCCAGCCCCAGCATTTT
15 | few | - | TRBJ2-4 | TRBV28 | CASSLAQGDLNIQYF | TGTGCCAGCAGTTTGGCCCAGGGAGATTTGAACATTCAGTACTTC
12 | - | - | TRBJ1-1 | TRBV12-3/TRBV12-4 | CASSEDRGEAFF | TGTGCCAGCAGTGAGGACCGAGGTGAAGCTTTCTTT
10 | - | - | TRBJ2-1 | TRBV9 | CASGGNEQFF | TGTGCCAGTGGTGGAAATGAGCAGTTCTTC
14 | - | TRBD1 | TRBJ1-1 | TRBV7-3 | CASSSGQANTEAFF | TGTGCCAGCAGCTCTGGACAGGCGAACACTGAAGCTTTCTTT
13 | - | - | TRBJ1-2 | TRBV19 | CASSSQIAAGYTF | TGTGCCAGTAGTTCCCAAATTGCGGCCGGCTACACCTTC
16 | - | TRBD2 | TRBJ2-5 | TRBV7-7 | CASSPGLAGGQETQYF | TGTGCCAGCAGTCCCGGACTAGCGGGGGGTCAAGAGACCCAGTACTTC
12 | - | - | TRBJ1-3 | TRBV28 | CASSEAGNTIYF | TGTGCCAGCAGTGAGGCTGGAAACACCATATATTTT
18 | - | TRBD2 | TRBJ2-3 | TRBV7-8 | CASSLARTRREPPDTQYF | TGTGCCAGCAGCTTAGCCCGAACGCGGCGGGAGCCTCCAGATACGCAGTATTTT
14 | - | - | TRBJ2-7 | TRBV11-2 | CASSLVGGSYEQYF | TGTGCCAGCAGCTTAGTAGGGGGGTCGTACGAGCAGTACTTC
14 | - | - | TRBJ1-6 | TRBV24-1 | CATSDLAPKSPLHF | TGTGCCACCAGTGATTTGGCCCCCAAGTCACCCCTCCACTTT
14 | few | TRBD2 | TRBJ2-2 | TRBV5-4 | CASSFIAGGGELFF | TGTGCCAGCAGCTTCATAGCGGGGGGCGGGGAGCTGTTTTTT